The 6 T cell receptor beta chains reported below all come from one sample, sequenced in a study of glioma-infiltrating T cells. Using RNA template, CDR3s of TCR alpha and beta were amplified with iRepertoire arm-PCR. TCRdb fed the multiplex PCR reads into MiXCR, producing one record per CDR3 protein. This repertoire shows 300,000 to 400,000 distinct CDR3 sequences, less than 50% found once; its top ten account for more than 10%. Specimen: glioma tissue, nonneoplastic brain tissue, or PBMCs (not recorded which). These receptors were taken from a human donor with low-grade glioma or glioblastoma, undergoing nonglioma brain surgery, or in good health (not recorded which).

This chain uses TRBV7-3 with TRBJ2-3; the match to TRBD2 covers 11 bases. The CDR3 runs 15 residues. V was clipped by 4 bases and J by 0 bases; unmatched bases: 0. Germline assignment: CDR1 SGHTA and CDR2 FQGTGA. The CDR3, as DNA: TGTGCCAGCAGCTCTAGCGGGAGGAGCACAGATACGCAGTATTTT. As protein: CASSSSGRSTDTQYF.

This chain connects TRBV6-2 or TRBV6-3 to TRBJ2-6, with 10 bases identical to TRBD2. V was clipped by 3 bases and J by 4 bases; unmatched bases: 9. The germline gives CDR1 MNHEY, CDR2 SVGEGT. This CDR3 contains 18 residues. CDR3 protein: CASSYSSGRASGANVLTF. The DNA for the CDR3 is TGTGCCAGCAGTTATTCGAGCGGGAGGGCGTCCGGGGCCAACGTCCTGACTTTC.

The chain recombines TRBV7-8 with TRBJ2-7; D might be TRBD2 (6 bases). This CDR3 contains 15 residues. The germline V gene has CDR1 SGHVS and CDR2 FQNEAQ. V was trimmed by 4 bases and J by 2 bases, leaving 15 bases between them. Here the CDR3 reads CASSSTSPVAYEQYF. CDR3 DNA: TGTGCCAGCAGCTCCACTAGCCCCGTAGCCTACGAGCAGTACTTC.

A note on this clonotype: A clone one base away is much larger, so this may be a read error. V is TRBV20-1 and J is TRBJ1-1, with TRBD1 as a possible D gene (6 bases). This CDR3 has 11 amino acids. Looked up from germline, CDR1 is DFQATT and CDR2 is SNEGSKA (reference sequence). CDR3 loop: CSVRGDTKAFF. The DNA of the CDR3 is TGCAGTGTCCGGGGGGACACTAAAGCTTTCTTT.

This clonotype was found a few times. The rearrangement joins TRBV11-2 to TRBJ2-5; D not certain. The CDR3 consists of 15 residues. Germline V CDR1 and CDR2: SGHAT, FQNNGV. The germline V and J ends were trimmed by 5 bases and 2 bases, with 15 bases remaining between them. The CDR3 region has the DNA TGTGCCAGCAGCCCTTTCTTTAGGTTACAAGAGACCCAGTACTTC. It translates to CASSPFFRLQETQYF.

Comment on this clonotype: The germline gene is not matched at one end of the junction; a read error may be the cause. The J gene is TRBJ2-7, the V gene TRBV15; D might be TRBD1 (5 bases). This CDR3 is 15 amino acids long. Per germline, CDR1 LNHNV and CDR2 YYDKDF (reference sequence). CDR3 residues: CATSREKGISYEQHF. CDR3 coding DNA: TGTGCCACCAGCAGAGAGAAGGGGATCTCCTACGAGCAGCACTTC.